This T cell receptor beta chain emerged from a study of CD8 T cells in Susac syndrome. The CD8+ and CD4+ T cells were isolated magnetically using a negative isolation approach, whereas the TEMRA cells were enriched by FACS. The study's findings and limits: The study conceded that relatively few individuals underwent its TCR sequencing and HLA analysis.

Trimming removed 7 bases from V and 6 bases from J, with 17 bases in between. This CDR3 spans 14 amino acids. Random hexamers were used to reverse transcribe the RNA input (roughly 0.5 to 1 ug). The immunoSEQ assay covered 54 Vbeta and 13 Jbeta segments for CDR3. TCRdb reprocessed the immunoSEQ multiplex PCR reads with MiXCR, giving one entry per CDR3 protein. This table holds about 290,000 distinct CDR3 sequences, 89% found once. Comment on this clonotype: Its antigen is unidentified.

The sequence was collected from a human donor with multiple sclerosis. Sequenced input: CD8+ T cells from PBMCs. The chain has TRBV12-3 or TRBV12-4 and TRBJ2-3; TRBD1 or TRBD2 may be the D gene (5 bases each). The CDR3 is CASTLDSPGDTQYF. In DNA, the CDR3 is TGTGCCAGCACCCTCGACAGCCCGGGGGATACGCAGTATTTT.